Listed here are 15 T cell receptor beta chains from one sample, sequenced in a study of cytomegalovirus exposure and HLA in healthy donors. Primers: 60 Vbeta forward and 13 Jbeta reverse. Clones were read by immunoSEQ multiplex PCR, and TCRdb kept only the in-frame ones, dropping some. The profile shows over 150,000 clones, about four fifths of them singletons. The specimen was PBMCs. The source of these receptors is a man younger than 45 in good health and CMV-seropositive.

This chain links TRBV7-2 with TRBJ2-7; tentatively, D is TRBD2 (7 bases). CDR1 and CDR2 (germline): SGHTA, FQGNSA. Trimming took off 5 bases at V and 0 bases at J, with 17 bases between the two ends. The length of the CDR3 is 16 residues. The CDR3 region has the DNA TGTGCCAGCAGCGGGGGGGGCAGGGTGAGCTCCTACGAGCAGTACTTC. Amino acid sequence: CASSGGGRVSSYEQYF.

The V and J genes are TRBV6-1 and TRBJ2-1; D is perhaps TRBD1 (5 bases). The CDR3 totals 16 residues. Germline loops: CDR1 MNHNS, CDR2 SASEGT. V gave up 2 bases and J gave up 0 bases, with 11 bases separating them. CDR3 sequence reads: CASSEFVQVSYNEQFF. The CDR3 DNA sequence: TGTGCCAGCAGTGAATTCGTACAGGTCTCCTACAATGAGCAGTTCTTC.

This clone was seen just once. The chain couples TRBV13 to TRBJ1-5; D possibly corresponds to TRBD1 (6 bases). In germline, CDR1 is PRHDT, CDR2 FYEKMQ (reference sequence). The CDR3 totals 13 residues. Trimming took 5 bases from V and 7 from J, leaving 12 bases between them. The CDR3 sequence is CASSATGSQPQHF. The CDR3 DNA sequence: TGTGCCAGCAGCGCTACAGGGTCACAGCCCCAGCATTTT. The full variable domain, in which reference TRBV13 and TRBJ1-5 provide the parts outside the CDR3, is AAGVIQSPRHLIKEKRETATLKCYPIPRHDTVYWYQQGPGQDPQFLISFYEKMQSDKGSIPDRFSAQQFSDYHSELNMSSLELGDSALYFCASSATGSQPQHFGDGTRLSIL.

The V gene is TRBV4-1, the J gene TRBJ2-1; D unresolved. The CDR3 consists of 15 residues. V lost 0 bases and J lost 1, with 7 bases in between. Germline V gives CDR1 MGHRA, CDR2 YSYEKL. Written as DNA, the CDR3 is TGCGCCAGCAGCCAAGATTCATCATCCTACAATGAGCAGTTCTTC. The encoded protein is CASSQDSSSYNEQFF.

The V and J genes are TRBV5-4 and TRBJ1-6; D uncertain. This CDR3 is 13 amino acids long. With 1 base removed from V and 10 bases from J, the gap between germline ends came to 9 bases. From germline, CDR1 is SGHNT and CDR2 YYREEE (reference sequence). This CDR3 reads CASSLYRVSPLHF. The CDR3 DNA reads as TGTGCCAGCAGCTTGTACCGGGTCTCACCCCTCCACTTT.

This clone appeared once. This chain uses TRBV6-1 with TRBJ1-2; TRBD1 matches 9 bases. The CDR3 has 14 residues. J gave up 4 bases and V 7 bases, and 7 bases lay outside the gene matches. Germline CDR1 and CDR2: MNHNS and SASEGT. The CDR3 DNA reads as TGTGCCAGCACCAGCGGGACAGGGTTCTATGGCTACACCTTC. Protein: CASTSGTGFYGYTF.

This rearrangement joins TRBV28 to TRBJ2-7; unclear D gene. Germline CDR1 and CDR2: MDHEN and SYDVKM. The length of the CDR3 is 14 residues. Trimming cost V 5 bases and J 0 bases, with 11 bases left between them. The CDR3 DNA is TGTGCCAGCAGTCGCGACCGGAGCTCCTACGAGCAGTACTTC. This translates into CASSRDRSSYEQYF.

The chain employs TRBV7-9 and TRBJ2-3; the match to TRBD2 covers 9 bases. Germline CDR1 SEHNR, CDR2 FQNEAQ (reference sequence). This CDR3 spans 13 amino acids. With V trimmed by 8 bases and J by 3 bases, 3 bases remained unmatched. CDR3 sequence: CASRLAGTDTQYF. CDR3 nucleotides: TGTGCCAGCCGGCTAGCGGGGACAGATACGCAGTATTTT.

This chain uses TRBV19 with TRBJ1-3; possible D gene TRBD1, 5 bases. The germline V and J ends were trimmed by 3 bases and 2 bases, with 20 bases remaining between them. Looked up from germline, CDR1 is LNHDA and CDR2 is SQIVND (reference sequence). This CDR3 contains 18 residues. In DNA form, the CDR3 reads TGTGCCAGTAGTATCCTAATAAGGGGTTCTTCGGCTGGAAACACCATATATTTT. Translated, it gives CASSILIRGSSAGNTIYF.

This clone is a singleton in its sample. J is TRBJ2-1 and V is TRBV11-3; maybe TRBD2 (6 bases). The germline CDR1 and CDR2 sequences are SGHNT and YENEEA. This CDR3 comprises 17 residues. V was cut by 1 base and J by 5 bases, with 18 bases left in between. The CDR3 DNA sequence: TGTGCCAGCAGCTTAGTCTTCTCAGAGGGACTTGACAATGAGCAGTTCTTC. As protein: CASSLVFSEGLDNEQFF.

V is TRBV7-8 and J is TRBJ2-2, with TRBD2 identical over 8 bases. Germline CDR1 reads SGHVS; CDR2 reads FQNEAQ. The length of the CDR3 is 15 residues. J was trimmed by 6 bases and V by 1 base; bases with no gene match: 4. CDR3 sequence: CASSLVPSGSGELFF. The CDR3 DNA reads TGTGCCAGCAGCTTAGTCCCTAGCGGGTCCGGGGAGCTGTTTTTT.

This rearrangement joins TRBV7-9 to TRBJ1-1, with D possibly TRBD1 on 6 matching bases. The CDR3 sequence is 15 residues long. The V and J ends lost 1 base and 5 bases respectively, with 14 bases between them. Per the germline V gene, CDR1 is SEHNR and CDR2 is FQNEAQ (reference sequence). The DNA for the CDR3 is TGTGCCAGCAGCTTAGATTGGGGGCGAGGAACTGAAGCTTTCTTT. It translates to CASSLDWGRGTEAFF.

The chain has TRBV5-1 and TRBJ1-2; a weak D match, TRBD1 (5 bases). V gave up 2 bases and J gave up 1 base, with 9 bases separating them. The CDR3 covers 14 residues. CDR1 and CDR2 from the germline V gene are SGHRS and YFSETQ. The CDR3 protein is CASSFQGLNYGYTF. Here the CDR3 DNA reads TGCGCCAGCAGCTTTCAGGGACTTAACTATGGCTACACCTTC.

CDR3 sequence reads: CASSFSREGGRYTF. CDR3 DNA: TGTGCCAGCAGCTTCTCCAGGGAGGGTGGCCGCTACACCTTC. This chain connects TRBV7-9 to TRBJ1-2; maybe TRBD1 (5 bases). The germline V and J ends were trimmed by 3 bases and 9 bases, with 17 bases remaining between them. This CDR3 spans 14 amino acids. CDR1 and CDR2 from the germline V gene are SEHNR and FQNEAQ (reference sequence).

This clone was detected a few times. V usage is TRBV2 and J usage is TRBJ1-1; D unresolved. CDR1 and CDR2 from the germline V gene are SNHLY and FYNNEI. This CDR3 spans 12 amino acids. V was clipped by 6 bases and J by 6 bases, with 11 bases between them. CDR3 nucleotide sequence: TGTGCCAGCAGGAAGGGAGAGGCTGAAGCTTTCTTT. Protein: CASRKGEAEAFF.